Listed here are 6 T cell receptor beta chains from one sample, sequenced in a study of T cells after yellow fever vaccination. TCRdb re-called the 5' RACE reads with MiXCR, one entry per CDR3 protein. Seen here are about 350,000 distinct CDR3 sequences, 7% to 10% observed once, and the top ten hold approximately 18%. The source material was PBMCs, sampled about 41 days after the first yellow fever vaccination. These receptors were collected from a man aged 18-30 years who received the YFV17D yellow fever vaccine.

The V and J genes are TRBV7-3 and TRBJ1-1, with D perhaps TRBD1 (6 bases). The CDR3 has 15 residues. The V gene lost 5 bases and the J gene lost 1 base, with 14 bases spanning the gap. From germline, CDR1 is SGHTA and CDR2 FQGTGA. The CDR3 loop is CASSRIRQENTEAFF. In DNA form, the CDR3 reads TGTGCCAGCAGCCGTATTCGACAGGAGAACACTGAAGCTTTCTTT.

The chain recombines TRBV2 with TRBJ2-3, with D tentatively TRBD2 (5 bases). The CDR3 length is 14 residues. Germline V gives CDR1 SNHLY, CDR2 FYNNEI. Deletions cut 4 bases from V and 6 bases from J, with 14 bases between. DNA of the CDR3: TGTGCCAGCAGTGGGACTTCCAGACCGGATACGCAGTATTTT. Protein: CASSGTSRPDTQYF.

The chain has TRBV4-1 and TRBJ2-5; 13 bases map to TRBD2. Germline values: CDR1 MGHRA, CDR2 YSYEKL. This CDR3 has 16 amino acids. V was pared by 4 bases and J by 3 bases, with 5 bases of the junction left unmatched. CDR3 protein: CASSPRLAGGEETQYF. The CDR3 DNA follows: TGCGCCAGCAGCCCGCGACTAGCGGGGGGTGAAGAGACCCAGTACTTC.

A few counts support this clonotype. DNA of the CDR3: TGCGCCAGCAGTCAAGAGAGGGCTAGCGGGGGGGCCTCCGGGGAGCTGTTTTTT. This encodes CASSQERASGGASGELFF. The gene calls are TRBV23-1 and TRBJ2-2, with 12 bases matching TRBD2. TRBV23-1 is annotated as an ORF whose role is uncertain. The CDR3 has 18 amino acids. Unmatched junction bases numbered 10, after V lost 2 bases and J lost 6 bases.

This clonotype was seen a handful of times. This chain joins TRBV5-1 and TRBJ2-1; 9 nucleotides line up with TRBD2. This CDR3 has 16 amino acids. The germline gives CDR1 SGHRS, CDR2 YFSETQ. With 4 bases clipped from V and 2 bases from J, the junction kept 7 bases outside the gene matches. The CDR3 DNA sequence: TGCGCCAGCAGCCCACCCGAGCGGGGGGCCTACAATGAGCAGTTCTTC. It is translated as CASSPPERGAYNEQFF.

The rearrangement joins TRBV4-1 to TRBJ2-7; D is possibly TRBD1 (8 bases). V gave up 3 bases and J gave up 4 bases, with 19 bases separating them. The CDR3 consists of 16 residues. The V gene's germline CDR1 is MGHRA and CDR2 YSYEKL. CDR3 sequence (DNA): TGCGCCAGCAGCCAGGGGGGGGGACAGGACCCTTACGAGCAGTACTTC. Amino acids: CASSQGGGQDPYEQYF.